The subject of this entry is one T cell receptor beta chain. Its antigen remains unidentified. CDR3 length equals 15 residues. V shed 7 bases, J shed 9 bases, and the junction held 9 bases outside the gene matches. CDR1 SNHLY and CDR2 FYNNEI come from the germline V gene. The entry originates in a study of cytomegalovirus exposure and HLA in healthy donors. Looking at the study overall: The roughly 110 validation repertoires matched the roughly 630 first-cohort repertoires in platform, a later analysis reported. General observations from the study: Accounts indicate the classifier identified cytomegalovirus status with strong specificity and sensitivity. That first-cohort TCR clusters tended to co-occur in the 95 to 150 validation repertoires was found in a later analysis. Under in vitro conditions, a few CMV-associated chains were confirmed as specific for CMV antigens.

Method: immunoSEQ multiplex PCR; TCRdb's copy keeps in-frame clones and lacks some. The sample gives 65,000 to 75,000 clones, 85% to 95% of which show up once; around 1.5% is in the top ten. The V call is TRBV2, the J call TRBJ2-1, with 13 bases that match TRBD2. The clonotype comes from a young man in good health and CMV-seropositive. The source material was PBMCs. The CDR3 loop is CASTFTSGRASEQFF. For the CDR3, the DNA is TGTGCCAGCACCTTTACTAGCGGGAGGGCCAGTGAGCAGTTCTTC.